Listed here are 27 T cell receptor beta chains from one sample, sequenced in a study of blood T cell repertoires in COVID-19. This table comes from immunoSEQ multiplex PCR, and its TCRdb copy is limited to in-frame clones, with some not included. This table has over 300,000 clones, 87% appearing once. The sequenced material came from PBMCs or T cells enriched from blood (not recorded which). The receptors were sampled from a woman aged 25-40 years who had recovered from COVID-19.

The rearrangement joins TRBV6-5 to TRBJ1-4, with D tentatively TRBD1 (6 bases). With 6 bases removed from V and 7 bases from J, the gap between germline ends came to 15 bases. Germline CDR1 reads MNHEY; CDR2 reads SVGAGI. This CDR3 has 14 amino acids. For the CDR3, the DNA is TGTGCCAGCAGCAGGGGATTCTTTGGTGAAAAACTGTTTTTT. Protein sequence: CASSRGFFGEKLFF.

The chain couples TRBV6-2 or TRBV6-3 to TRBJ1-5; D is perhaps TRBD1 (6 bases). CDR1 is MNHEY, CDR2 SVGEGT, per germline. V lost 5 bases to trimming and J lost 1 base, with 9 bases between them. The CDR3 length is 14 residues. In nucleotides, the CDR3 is TGTGCCAGCAGTCCGACAGGCAGCAATCAGCCCCAGCATTTT. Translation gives CASSPTGSNQPQHF.

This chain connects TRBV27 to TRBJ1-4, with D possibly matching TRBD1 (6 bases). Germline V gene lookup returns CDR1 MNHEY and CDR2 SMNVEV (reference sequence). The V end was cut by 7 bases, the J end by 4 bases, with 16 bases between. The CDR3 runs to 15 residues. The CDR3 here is CASMGAGTLNEKLFF. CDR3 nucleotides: TGTGCCAGCATGGGTGCCGGGACACTTAATGAAAAACTGTTTTTT.

The CDR3 DNA sequence: TGTGCCAGTAGTGTAAGACAGGGATCTGGGGCCAACGTCCTGACTTTC. This encodes CASSVRQGSGANVLTF. The V gene is TRBV19, the J gene TRBJ2-6; 7 bases are a match to TRBD1. Germline trimming cut 5 bases from V and 1 base from J; bases unmatched to any gene: 5. Germline V gene sequence: CDR1 LNHDA, CDR2 SQIVND (reference sequence). The CDR3 consists of 16 residues.

The CDR3 protein is CSVEDKGGGAFF. For the CDR3, the DNA is TGCAGCGTTGAAGATAAAGGGGGGGGAGCTTTCTTT. This sequence joins TRBV29-1 and TRBJ1-1, with D tentatively TRBD1 (6 bases). Between the trimmed V and J ends, which lost 0 bases and 10 bases, there was a span of 12 bases. The CDR3 consists of 12 residues. CDR1 and CDR2 (germline): SQVTM, ANQGSEA.

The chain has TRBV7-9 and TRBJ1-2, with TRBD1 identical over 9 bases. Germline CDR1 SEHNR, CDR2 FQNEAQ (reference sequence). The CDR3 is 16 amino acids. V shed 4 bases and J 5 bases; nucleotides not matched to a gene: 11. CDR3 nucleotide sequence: TGTGCCAGCAGCTCAACAGGGGGCAAAAACCGATATGGCTACACCTTC. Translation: CASSSTGGKNRYGYTF.

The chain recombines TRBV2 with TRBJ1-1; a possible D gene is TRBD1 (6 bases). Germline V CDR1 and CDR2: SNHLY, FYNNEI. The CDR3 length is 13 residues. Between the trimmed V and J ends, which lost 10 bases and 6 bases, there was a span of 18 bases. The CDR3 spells CAKSGGRSAEAFF. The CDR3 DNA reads TGTGCCAAAAGCGGGGGGCGAAGTGCTGAAGCTTTCTTT.

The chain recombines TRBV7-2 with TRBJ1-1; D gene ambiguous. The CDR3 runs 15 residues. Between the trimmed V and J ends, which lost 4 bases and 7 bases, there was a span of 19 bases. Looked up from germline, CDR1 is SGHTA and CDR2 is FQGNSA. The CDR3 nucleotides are TGTGCCAGCAGCTGGTCCATGGGTTGCGGGGTTGAAGCTTTCTTT. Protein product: CASSWSMGCGVEAFF. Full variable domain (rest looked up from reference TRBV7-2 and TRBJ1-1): GAGVSQSPSNKVTEKGKDVELRCDPISGHTALYWYRQSLGQGLEFLIYFQGNSAPDKSGLPSDRFSAERTGGSVSTLTIQRTQQEDSAVYLCASSWSMGCGVEAFFGQGTRLTVV.

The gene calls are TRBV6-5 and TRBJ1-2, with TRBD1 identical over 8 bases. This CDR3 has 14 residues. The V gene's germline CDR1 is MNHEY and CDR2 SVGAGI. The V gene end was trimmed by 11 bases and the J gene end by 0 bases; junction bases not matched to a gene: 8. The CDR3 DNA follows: TGTGCCGCTAGACAGGGGCTTGCTAACTATGGCTACACCTTC. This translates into CAARQGLANYGYTF.

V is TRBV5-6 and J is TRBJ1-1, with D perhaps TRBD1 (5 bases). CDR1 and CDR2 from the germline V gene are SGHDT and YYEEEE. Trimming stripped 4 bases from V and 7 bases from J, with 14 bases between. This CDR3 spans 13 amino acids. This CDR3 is CASSLRQLGEAFF. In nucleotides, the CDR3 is TGTGCCAGCAGCCTCCGACAGCTGGGTGAAGCTTTCTTT. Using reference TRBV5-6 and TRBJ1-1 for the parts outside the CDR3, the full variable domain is DAGVTQSPTHLIKTRGQQVTLRCSPKSGHDTVSWYQQALGQGPQFIFQYYEEEERQRGNFPDRFSGHQFPNYSSELNVNALLLGDSALYLCASSLRQLGEAFFGQGTRLTVV.

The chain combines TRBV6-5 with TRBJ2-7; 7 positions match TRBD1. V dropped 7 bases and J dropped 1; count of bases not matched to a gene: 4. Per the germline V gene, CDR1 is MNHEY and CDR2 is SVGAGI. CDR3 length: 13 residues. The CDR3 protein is CASKRTGSYEQYF. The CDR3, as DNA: TGTGCCAGCAAGAGGACAGGATCCTACGAGCAGTACTTC.

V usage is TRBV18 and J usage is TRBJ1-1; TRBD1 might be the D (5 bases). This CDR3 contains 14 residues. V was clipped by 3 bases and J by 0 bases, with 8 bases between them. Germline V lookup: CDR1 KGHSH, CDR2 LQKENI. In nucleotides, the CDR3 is TGTGCCAGCTCACCCTCGACAGTGAACACTGAAGCTTTCTTT. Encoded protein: CASSPSTVNTEAFF.

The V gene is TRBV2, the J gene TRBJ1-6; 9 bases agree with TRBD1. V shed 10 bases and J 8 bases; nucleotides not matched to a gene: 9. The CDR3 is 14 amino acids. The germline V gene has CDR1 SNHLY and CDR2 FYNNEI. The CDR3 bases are TGTGCCACGAAACAGGGGGCAGGGGATTCACCCCTCCACTTT. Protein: CATKQGAGDSPLHF.

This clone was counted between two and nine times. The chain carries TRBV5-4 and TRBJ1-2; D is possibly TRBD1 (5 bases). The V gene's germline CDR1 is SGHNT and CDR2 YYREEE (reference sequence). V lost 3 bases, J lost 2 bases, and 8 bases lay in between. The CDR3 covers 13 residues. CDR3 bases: TGTGCCAGCAGCTCAGACAGCAACTATGGCTACACCTTC. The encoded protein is CASSSDSNYGYTF.

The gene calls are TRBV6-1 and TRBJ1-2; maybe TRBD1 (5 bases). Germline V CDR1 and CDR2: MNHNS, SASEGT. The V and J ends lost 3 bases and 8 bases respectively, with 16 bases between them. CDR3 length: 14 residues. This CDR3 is CASSDKRQTRGYTF. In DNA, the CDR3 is TGTGCCAGCAGTGATAAGCGACAGACCAGGGGCTACACCTTC.

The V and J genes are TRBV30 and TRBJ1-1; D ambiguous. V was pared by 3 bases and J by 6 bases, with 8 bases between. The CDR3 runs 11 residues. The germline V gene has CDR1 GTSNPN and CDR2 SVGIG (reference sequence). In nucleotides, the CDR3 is TGTGCCTGGAGCTCCCCTCCTGAAGCTTTCTTT. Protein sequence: CAWSSPPEAFF. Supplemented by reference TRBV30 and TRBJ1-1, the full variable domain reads SQTIHQWPATLVQPVGSPLSLECTVEGTSNPNLYWYRQAAGRGLQLLFYSVGIGQISSEVPQNLSASRPQDRQFILSSKKLLLSDSGFYLCAWSSPPEAFFGQGTRLTVV.

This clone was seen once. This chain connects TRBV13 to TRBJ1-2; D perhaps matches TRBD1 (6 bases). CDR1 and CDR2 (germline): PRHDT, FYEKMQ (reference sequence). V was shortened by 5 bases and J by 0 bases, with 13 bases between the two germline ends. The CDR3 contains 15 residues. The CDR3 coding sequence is TGTGCCAGCAGCCGGACAGAAAATGCTAACTATGGCTACACCTTC. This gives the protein CASSRTENANYGYTF.

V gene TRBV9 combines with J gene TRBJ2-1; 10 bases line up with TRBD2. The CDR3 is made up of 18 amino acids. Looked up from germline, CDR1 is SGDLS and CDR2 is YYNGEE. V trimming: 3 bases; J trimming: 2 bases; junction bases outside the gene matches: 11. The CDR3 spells CASSALSSGGATYNEQFF. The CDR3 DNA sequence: TGTGCCAGCAGCGCCCTCTCGAGCGGGGGGGCTACCTACAATGAGCAGTTCTTC.

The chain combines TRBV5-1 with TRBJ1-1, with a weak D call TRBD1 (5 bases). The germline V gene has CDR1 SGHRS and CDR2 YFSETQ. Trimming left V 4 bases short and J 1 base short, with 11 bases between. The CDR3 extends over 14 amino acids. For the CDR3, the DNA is TGCGCCAGCAGCGCGGGGCCTGGGAACACTGAAGCTTTCTTT. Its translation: CASSAGPGNTEAFF. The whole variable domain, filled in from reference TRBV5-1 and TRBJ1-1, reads KAGVTQTPRYLIKTRGQQVTLSCSPISGHRSVSWYQQTPGQGLQFLFEYFSETQRNKGNFPGRFSGRQFSNSRSEMNVSTLELGDSALYLCASSAGPGNTEAFFGQGTRLTVV.

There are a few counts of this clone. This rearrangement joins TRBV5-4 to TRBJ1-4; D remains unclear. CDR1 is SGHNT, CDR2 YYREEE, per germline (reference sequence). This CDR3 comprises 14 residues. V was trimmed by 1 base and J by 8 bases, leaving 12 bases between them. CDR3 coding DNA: TGTGCCAGCAGCTTGAAACAGCGGGAAGAAAAACTGTTTTTT. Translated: CASSLKQREEKLFF.

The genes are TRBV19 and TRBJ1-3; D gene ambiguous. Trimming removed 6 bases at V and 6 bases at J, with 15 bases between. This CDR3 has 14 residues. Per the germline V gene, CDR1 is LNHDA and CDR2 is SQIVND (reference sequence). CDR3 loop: CASRSEFSPNTIYF. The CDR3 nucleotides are TGTGCCAGTAGATCGGAGTTCAGTCCAAACACCATATATTTT.

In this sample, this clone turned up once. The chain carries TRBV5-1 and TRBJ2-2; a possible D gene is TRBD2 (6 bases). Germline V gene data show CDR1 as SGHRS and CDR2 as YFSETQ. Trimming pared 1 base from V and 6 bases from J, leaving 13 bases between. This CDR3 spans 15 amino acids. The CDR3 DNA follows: TGCGCCAGCAGCTTGTATGTTGGGGGGTCCGGGGAGCTGTTTTTT. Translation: CASSLYVGGSGELFF.

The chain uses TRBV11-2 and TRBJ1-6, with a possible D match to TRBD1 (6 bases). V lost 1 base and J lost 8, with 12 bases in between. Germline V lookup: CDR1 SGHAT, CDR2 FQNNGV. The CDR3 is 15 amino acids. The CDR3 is CASSLGRGWDSPLHF. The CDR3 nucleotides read TGTGCCAGCAGCTTAGGCAGGGGATGGGATTCACCCCTCCACTTT.

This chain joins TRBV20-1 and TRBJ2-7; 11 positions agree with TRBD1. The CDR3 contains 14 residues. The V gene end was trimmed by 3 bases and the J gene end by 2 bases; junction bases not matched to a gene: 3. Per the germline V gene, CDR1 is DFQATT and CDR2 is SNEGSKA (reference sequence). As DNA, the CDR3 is TGCAGTGCTAGTCGGGACAGGGGGACCTACGAGCAGTACTTC. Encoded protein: CSASRDRGTYEQYF.

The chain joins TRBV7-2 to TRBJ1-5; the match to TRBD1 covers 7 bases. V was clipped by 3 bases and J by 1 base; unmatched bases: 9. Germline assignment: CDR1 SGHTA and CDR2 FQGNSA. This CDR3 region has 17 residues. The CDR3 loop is CASSFFSSGGSNQPQHF. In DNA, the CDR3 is TGTGCCAGCAGCTTTTTTTCCTCAGGGGGGAGCAATCAGCCCCAGCATTTT.

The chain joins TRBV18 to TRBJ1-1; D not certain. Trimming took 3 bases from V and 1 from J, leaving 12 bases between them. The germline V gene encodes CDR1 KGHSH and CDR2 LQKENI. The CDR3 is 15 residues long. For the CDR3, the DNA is TGTGCCAGCTCACCCATTGAGGCCCCGAACACTGAAGCTTTCTTT. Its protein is CASSPIEAPNTEAFF.

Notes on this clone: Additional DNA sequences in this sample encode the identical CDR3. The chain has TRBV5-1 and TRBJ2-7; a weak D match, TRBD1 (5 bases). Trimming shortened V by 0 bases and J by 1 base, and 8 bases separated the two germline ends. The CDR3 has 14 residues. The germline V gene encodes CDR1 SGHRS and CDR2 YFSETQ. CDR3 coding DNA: TGCGCCAGCAGCTTGGCGACAGATTCCTACGAGCAGTACTTC. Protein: CASSLATDSYEQYF.